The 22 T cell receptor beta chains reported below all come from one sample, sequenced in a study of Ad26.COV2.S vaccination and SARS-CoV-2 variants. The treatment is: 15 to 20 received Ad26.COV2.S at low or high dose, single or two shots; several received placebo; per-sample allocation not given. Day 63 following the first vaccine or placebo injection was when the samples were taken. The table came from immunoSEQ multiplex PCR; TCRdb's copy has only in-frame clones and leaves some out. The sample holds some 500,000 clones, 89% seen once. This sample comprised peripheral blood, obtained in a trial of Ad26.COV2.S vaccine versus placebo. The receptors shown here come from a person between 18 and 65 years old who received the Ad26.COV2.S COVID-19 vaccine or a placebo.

CDR3 in amino acids: CASSQGQGWDQPQHF. CDR3 nucleotides: TGTGCCAGCAGCCAAGGACAGGGATGGGATCAGCCCCAGCATTTT. V and J are TRBV14 and TRBJ1-5; 7 bases align to TRBD1. The J segment lost 5 bases and the V segment lost 1 base, leaving 5 bases of the junction unmatched. The CDR3 covers 15 residues. Germline CDR1 and CDR2: SGHDN and FVKESK.

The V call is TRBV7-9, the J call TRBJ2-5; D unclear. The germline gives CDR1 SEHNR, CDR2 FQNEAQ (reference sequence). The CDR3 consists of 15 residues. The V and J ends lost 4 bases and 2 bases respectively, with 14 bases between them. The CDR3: CASSSVNGFQETQYF. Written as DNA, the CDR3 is TGTGCCAGCAGCTCGGTCAACGGATTTCAAGAGACCCAGTACTTC.

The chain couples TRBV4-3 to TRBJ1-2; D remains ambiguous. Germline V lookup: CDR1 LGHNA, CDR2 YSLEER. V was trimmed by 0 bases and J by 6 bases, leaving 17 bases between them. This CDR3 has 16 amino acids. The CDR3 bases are TGCGCCAGCAGCCAAGATCCCGTAAGTTGGGGTCATGGCTACACCTTC. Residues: CASSQDPVSWGHGYTF.

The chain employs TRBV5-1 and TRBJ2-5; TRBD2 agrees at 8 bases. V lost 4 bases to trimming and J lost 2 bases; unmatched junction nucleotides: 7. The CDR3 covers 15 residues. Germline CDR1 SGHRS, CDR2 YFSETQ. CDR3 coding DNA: TGCGCCAGCAGCAACCCTAGCGGGTCTCAAGAGACCCAGTACTTC. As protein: CASSNPSGSQETQYF.

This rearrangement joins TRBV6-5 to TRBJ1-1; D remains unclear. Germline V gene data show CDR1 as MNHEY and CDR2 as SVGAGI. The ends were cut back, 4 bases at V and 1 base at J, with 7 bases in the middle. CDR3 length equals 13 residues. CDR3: CASSLVPNTEAFF. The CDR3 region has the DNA TGTGCCAGCAGTTTAGTGCCGAACACTGAAGCTTTCTTT.

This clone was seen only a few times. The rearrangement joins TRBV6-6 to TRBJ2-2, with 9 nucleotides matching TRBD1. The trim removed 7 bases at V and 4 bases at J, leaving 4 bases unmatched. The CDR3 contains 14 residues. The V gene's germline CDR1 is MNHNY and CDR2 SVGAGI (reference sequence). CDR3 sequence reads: CASTRDRVTGELFF. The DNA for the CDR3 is TGTGCCAGCACCCGGGACAGGGTCACCGGGGAGCTGTTTTTT.

The CDR3, as DNA: TGTGCCAGCACCTACTCTGGACTAGTCCGGGCAGATACGCAGTATTTT. This codes for CASTYSGLVRADTQYF. V and J are TRBV11-2 and TRBJ2-3; 7 nucleotides agree with TRBD2. The CDR3 extends over 16 amino acids. Unmatched junction bases numbered 14, after V lost 7 bases and J lost 4 bases. Per the germline V gene, CDR1 is SGHAT and CDR2 is FQNNGV. The full variable domain, completed using reference TRBV11-2 and TRBJ2-3, is EAGVAQSPRYKIIEKRQSVAFWCNPISGHATLYWYQQILGQGPKLLIQFQNNGVVDDSQLPKDRFSAERLKGVDSTLKIQPAKLEDSAVYLCASTYSGLVRADTQYFGPGTRLTVL.

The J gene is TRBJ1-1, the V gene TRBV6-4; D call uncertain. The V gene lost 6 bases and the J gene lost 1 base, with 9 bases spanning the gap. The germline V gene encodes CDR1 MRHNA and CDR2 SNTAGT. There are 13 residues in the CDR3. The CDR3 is CASRETQNTEAFF. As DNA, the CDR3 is TGTGCCAGCAGGGAGACACAGAACACTGAAGCTTTCTTT.

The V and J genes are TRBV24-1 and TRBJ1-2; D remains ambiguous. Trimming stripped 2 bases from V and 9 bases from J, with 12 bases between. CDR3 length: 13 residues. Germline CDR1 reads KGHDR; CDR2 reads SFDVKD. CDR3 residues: CATSDWELGSYTF. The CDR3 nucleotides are TGTGCCACCAGTGATTGGGAGCTCGGTAGCTACACCTTC.

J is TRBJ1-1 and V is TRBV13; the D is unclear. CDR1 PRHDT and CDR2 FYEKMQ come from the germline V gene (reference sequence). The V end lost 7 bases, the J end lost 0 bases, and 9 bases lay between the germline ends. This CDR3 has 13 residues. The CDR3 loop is CASTGQMNTEAFF. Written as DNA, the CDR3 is TGTGCCAGCACGGGTCAGATGAACACTGAAGCTTTCTTT. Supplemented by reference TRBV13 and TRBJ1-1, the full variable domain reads AAGVIQSPRHLIKEKRETATLKCYPIPRHDTVYWYQQGPGQDPQFLISFYEKMQSDKGSIPDRFSAQQFSDYHSELNMSSLELGDSALYFCASTGQMNTEAFFGQGTRLTVV.

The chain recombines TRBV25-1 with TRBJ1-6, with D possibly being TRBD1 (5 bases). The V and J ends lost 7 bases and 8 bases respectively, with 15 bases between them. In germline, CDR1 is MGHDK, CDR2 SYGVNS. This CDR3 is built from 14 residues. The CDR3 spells CASTEAGIYSPLHF. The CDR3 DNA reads TGTGCCAGCACCGAGGCAGGGATCTATTCACCCCTCCACTTT.

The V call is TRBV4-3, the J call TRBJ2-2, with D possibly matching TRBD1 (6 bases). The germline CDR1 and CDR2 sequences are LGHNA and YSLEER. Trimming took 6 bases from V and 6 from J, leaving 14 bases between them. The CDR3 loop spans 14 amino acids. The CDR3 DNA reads TGCGCCAGCAGTCATACAGGGACGGCCGGGGAGCTGTTTTTT. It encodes CASSHTGTAGELFF.

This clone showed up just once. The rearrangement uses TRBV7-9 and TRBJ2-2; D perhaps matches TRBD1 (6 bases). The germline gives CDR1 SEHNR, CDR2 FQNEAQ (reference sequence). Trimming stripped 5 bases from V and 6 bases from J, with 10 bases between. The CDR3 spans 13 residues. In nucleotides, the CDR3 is TGTGCCAGCAGCCAACAGGGCCCCGGGGAGCTGTTTTTT. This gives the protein CASSQQGPGELFF.

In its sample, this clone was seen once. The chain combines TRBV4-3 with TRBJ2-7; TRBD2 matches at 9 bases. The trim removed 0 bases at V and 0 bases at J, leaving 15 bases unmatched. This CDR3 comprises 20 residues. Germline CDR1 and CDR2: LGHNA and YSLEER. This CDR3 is CASSQEGEREALLSSYEQYV. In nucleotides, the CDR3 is TGCGCCAGCAGCCAAGAGGGCGAGCGGGAGGCCCTTCTTAGCTCCTACGAGCAGTACGTC.

For the CDR3, the DNA is TGTGCCAGTAGTCACCCCCCGGAGGGGGGGAGGACCGGGGAGCTGTTTTTT. This encodes CASSHPPEGGRTGELFF. The V call is TRBV19, the J call TRBJ2-2; possible D gene TRBD2, 7 bases. This CDR3 is built from 17 residues. Germline V gene lookup returns CDR1 LNHDA and CDR2 SQIVND (reference sequence). V dropped 5 bases and J dropped 5 bases, with 21 bases sitting between them. Using reference TRBV19 and TRBJ2-2 for the parts outside the CDR3, the full variable domain is DGGITQSPKYLFRKEGQNVTLSCEQNLNHDAMYWYRQDPGQGLRLIYYSQIVNDFQKGDIAEGYSVSREKKESFPLTVTSAQKNPTAFYLCASSHPPEGGRTGELFFGEGSRLTVL.

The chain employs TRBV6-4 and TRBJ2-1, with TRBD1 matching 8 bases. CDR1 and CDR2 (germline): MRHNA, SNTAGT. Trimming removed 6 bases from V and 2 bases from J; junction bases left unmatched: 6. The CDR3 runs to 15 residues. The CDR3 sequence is CASRRDRQTYNEQFF. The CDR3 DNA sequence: TGTGCCAGCAGGCGGGACAGGCAAACCTACAATGAGCAGTTCTTC.

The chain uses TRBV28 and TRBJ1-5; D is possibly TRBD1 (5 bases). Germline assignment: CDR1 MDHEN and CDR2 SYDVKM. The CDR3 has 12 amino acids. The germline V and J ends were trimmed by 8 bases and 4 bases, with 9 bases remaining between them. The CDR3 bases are TGTGCCAGCGGGACGGCAAATCAGCCCCAGCATTTT. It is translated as CASGTANQPQHF.

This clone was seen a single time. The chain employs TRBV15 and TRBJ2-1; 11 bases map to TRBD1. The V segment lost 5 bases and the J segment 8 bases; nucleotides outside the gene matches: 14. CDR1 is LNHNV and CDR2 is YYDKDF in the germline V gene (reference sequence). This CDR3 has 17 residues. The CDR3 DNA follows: TGTGCCACCAGCGGGTACCTTGGACAGGGGGCTAGGGATGAGCAGTTCTTC. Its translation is CATSGYLGQGARDEQFF.

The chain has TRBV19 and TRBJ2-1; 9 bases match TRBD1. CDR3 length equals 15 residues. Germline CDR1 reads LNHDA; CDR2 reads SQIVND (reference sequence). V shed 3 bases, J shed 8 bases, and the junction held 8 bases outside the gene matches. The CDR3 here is CASSIFGTGWDEQFF. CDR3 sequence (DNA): TGTGCCAGTAGTATTTTCGGGACAGGGTGGGATGAGCAGTTCTTC.

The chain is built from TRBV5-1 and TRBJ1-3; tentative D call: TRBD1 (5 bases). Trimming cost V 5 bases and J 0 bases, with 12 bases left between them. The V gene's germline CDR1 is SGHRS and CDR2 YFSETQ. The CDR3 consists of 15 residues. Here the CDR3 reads CASSSWGGSGNTIYF. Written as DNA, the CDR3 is TGCGCCAGCAGTTCGTGGGGGGGCTCTGGAAACACCATATATTTT.

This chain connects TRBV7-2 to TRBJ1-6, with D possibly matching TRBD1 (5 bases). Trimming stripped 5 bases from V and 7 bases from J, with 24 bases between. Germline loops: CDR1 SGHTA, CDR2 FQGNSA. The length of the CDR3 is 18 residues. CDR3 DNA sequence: TGTGCCAGCAGCACCTCTTGGGGGGGACGCAATGGGAATTCACCCCTCCACTTT. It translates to CASSTSWGGRNGNSPLHF. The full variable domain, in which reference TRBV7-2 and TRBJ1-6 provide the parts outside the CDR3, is GAGVSQSPSNKVTEKGKDVELRCDPISGHTALYWYRQSLGQGLEFLIYFQGNSAPDKSGLPSDRFSAERTGGSVSTLTIQRTQQEDSAVYLCASSTSWGGRNGNSPLHFGNGTRLTVT.

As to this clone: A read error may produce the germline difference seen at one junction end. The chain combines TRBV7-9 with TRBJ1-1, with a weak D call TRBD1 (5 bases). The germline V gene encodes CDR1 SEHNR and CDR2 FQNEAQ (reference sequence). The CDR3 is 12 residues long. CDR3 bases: TGTGCCAGCAGATTAGGGGCCGGTGAAGCTTTCTTT. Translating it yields CASRLGAGEAFF.